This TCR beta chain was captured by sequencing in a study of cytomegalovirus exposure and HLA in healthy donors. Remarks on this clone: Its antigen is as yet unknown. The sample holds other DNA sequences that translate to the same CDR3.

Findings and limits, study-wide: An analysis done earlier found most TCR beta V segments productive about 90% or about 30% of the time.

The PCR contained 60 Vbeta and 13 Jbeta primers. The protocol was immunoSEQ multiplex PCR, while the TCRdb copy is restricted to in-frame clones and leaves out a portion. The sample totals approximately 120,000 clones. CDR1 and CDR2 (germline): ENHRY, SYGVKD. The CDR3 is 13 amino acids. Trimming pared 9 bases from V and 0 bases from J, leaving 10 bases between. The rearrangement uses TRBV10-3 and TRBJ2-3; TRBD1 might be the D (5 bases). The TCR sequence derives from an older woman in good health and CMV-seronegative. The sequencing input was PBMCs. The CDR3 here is CAIRQGSTDTQYF. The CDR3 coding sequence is TGTGCCATTAGGCAGGGTAGCACAGATACGCAGTATTTT.